Each of the 25 T cell receptor beta chains below was sequenced from the same sample in a study of T-cell memory formation after mild COVID-19. TCRdb fed the 5' RACE reads into MiXCR, producing one record per CDR3 protein. The sample records tens of thousands of distinct CDR3 sequences, around 17% being singletons. Sample: PBMCs or a T cell subset sorted from them (not recorded which). These TCRs come from an adult woman who had mild COVID-19 (a few samples of this study predate the infection). Cell type and time point are not known.

The chain combines TRBV2 with TRBJ2-1; 7 nucleotides align to TRBD2. Germline assignment: CDR1 SNHLY and CDR2 FYNNEI. V lost 5 bases to trimming and J lost 0 bases; unmatched junction nucleotides: 10. This CDR3 is built from 17 residues. The CDR3 bases are TGTGCCAGCAGTTGGGGGGGTGACTATCGCTCCTACAATGAGCAGTTCTTC. This gives the protein CASSWGGDYRSYNEQFF.

This clonotype was detected only a few times. The chain carries TRBV7-9 and TRBJ2-7; D call uncertain. Germline CDR1 and CDR2: SEHNR and FQNEAQ (reference sequence). The CDR3 extends over 13 amino acids. Trimming removed 5 bases from V and 7 bases from J, with 15 bases in between. The CDR3 bases are TGTGCCAGCAGCCCCCCAAGGGCCGGAGAGCAGTACTTC. Its translation: CASSPPRAGEQYF. Full variable domain (rest looked up from reference TRBV7-9 and TRBJ2-7): DTGVSQNPRHKITKRGQNVTFRCDPISEHNRLYWYRQTLGQGPEFLTYFQNEAQLEKSRLLSDRFSAERPKGSFSTLEIQRTEQGDSAMYLCASSPPRAGEQYFGPGTRLTVT.

This clonotype has a handful of counts. The chain employs TRBV7-3 and TRBJ2-1; D perhaps matches TRBD2 (6 bases). The CDR3 spans 18 residues. V lost 2 bases, J lost 1 base, and 18 bases lay in between. Germline V CDR1 and CDR2: SGHTA, FQGTGA. The CDR3 bases are TGTGCCAGCAGCTTAGCCCCTAGCGCGGGCCATTCCTACAATGAGCAGTTCTTC. This encodes CASSLAPSAGHSYNEQFF. Full variable domain (rest looked up from reference TRBV7-3 and TRBJ2-1): GAGVSQTPSNKVTEKGKYVELRCDPISGHTALYWYRQSLGQGPEFLIYFQGTGAADDSGLPNDRFFAVRPEGSVSTLKIQRTERGDSAVYLCASSLAPSAGHSYNEQFFGPGTRLTVL.

This clonotype was picked up a small number of times. The CDR3 DNA reads as TGCAGCGTGACCATAACCGAGACAGGAAAGACTCCCAATGAGCAGTTCTTC. Translation gives CSVTITETGKTPNEQFF. The rearrangement joins TRBV29-1 to TRBJ2-1; perhaps TRBD1 as D (6 bases). Per the germline V gene, CDR1 is SQVTM and CDR2 is ANQGSEA. The CDR3 sequence is 17 residues long. V was shortened by 6 bases and J by 6 bases, with 27 bases between the two germline ends.

The chain combines TRBV10-3 with TRBJ2-3; TRBD1 matches at 7 bases. CDR3 length: 16 amino acids. V gave up 4 bases and J gave up 2 bases; unmatched junction bases: 9. CDR1 is ENHRY and CDR2 is SYGVKD in the germline V gene. The CDR3 bases are TGTGCCATCAGTGGCCCGGACAGGACTCCCACAGATACGCAGTATTTT. The encoded protein is CAISGPDRTPTDTQYF.

At least ten counts were recorded for this clonotype. The genes are TRBV4-3 and TRBJ2-7; D is perhaps TRBD2 (6 bases). The V end lost 3 bases, the J end lost 0 bases, and 9 bases lay between the germline ends. The germline gives CDR1 LGHNA, CDR2 YSLEER. The CDR3 consists of 14 residues. CDR3 in amino acids: CASSHTGGSYEQYF. CDR3 DNA sequence: TGCGCCAGCAGCCACACCGGGGGCTCCTACGAGCAGTACTTC.

This clonotype has just a few counts. The chain carries TRBV11-2 and TRBJ1-5; D unresolved. V shed 3 bases and J shed 4 bases, with 7 bases lying between them. The CDR3 spans 13 residues. CDR1 SGHAT and CDR2 FQNNGV come from the germline V gene. The CDR3 coding sequence is TGTGCCAGCAGCTTGTGGGTTAATCAGCCCCAGCATTTT. As protein: CASSLWVNQPQHF.

The V call is TRBV20-1, the J call TRBJ2-7; 7 bases map to TRBD2. Germline lookup yields CDR1 DFQATT and CDR2 SNEGSKA (reference sequence). The V segment lost 6 bases and the J segment 4 bases; nucleotides outside the gene matches: 9. CDR3 length: 13 residues. The CDR3 sequence: CSARPGLTYEQYF. The CDR3 DNA reads TGCAGTGCCAGACCGGGACTAACATACGAGCAGTACTTC.

V is TRBV20-1 and J is TRBJ1-1; TRBD1 agrees at 7 bases. The J segment lost 4 bases and the V segment lost 2 bases, leaving 7 bases of the junction unmatched. The CDR3 covers 14 residues. CDR1 DFQATT and CDR2 SNEGSKA come from the germline V gene (reference sequence). The CDR3 coding sequence is TGCAGTGCTAGACCACAGGGGTTGGGCACTGAAGCTTTCTTT. This gives the protein CSARPQGLGTEAFF.

The chain recombines TRBV29-1 with TRBJ1-1, with D perhaps TRBD1 (5 bases). Per the germline V gene, CDR1 is SQVTM and CDR2 is ANQGSEA. CDR3 length equals 13 residues. V shed 4 bases and J shed 5 bases, with 14 bases lying between them. The CDR3 DNA reads TGCAGCGTTGTCCCAGAGGGGCGAACTGAAGCTTTCTTT. Translating gives CSVVPEGRTEAFF.

The chain has TRBV5-6 and TRBJ2-1, with D maybe TRBD1 (5 bases). Looked up from germline, CDR1 is SGHDT and CDR2 is YYEEEE. The CDR3 sequence is 15 residues long. The ends were cut back, 0 bases at V and 2 bases at J, with 9 bases in the middle. CDR3 amino acids: CASSLGRVAYNEQFF. The CDR3, as DNA: TGTGCCAGCAGCTTGGGCAGGGTCGCCTACAATGAGCAGTTCTTC.

This clonotype has only a few counts. Mismatch with germline at one junction end may stem from a read error. J is TRBJ2-1 and V is TRBV9; D is possibly TRBD1 (6 bases). This CDR3 contains 15 residues. Germline CDR1 is SGDLS and CDR2 is YYNGEE. DNA for the CDR3: TGTGCCAGCAGCGCGGACTCGCTCCAGGGGAATGGGCAGTTCTTC. This encodes CASSADSLQGNGQFF.

The table lists this clonotype with a few counts. The chain carries TRBV27 and TRBJ2-1; D is uncertain. CDR1 and CDR2 from the germline V gene are MNHEY and SMNVEV (reference sequence). CDR3 length: 13 amino acids. V lost 8 bases to trimming and J lost 7 bases, with 15 bases between them. This CDR3 reads CASGLERWNEQFF. CDR3 nucleotide sequence: TGTGCCAGCGGGCTCGAGAGGTGGAATGAGCAGTTCTTC.

The chain uses TRBV7-9 and TRBJ2-5, with D maybe TRBD1 (6 bases). Per the germline V gene, CDR1 is SEHNR and CDR2 is FQNEAQ (reference sequence). This CDR3 is 12 amino acids long. The germline V and J ends were trimmed by 6 bases and 9 bases, with 14 bases remaining between them. CDR3 DNA: TGTGCCAGCAGACAGGGTTCTAGGGCCCAGTACTTC. It yields the protein CASRQGSRAQYF.

The table lists this clonotype with many counts. The gene calls are TRBV6-5 and TRBJ2-3; 8 positions agree with TRBD2. The V gene end was trimmed by 5 bases and the J gene end by 3 bases; junction bases not matched to a gene: 13. Per germline, CDR1 MNHEY and CDR2 SVGAGI. The CDR3 has 17 amino acids. CDR3 nucleotide sequence: TGTGCCAGCAGTGCCACGGCGGGGGGAGAGGGGACAGATACGCAGTATTTT. It is translated as CASSATAGGEGTDTQYF.

This rearrangement joins TRBV19 to TRBJ1-1; D is unresolved. From germline, CDR1 is LNHDA and CDR2 SQIVND (reference sequence). V lost 3 bases to trimming and J lost 4 bases, with 3 bases between them. The CDR3 spans 11 residues. This CDR3 reads CASSMITEAFF. In DNA form, the CDR3 reads TGTGCCAGTAGTATGATCACTGAAGCTTTCTTT.

The rearrangement uses TRBV12-3 or TRBV12-4 and TRBJ1-2, with 8 bases matching TRBD1. Trimming at V came to 4 bases and at J to 3 bases, leaving 13 bases not matched to a gene. This CDR3 is built from 17 residues. Here the CDR3 DNA reads TGTGCCAGCAGTTCACGGACAGGGTGGTACCTCCACTATGGCTACACCTTC. It translates to CASSSRTGWYLHYGYTF.

This clonotype has only a few counts. One end of the junction fails to match germline, which may point to a read error. The rearrangement uses TRBV2 and TRBJ1-5, with a weak D call TRBD1 (6 bases). Germline V gene data show CDR1 as SNHLY and CDR2 as FYNNEI. The CDR3 covers 13 residues. The CDR3 region is CASSEGGHGQSDF. As DNA, the CDR3 is TGTGCCAGCAGTGAAGGGGGGCACGGACAGTCAGATTTT.

In this sample, this clonotype turned up a few times. This chain uses TRBV7-2 with TRBJ2-3, with 8 bases fitting TRBD2. With V trimmed by 5 bases and J by 4 bases, 11 bases remained unmatched. Per the germline V gene, CDR1 is SGHTA and CDR2 is FQGNSA. CDR3 length equals 16 residues. As DNA, the CDR3 is TGTGCCAGCAGCCCCGTTGTGGGGCGGGAGGCAGATACGCAGTATTTT. Encoded protein: CASSPVVGREADTQYF.

The chain joins TRBV24-1 to TRBJ2-7, with 9 positions matching TRBD1. Germline V gene data show CDR1 as KGHDR and CDR2 as SFDVKD. CDR3 length: 19 amino acids. Trimming cost V 4 bases and J 2 bases; bases outside gene matches: 17. DNA of the CDR3: TGTGCCACCAGTGACACGCCCGGGACAGGGATTCCTACGCCCTACGAGCAGTACTTC. Protein sequence: CATSDTPGTGIPTPYEQYF.

The sample holds a few counts of this clonotype. The chain carries TRBV24-1 and TRBJ2-2; 8 bases align to TRBD1. Germline V gene data show CDR1 as KGHDR and CDR2 as SFDVKD. The junction had 6 bases not matched to a gene; V was cut back by 4 bases and J by 6 bases. The CDR3 length is 15 residues. The CDR3 sequence: CATSDPDREAGELFF. The CDR3 bases are TGTGCCACCAGTGACCCGGACAGGGAGGCCGGGGAGCTGTTTTTT.

This clonotype has more than one count but fewer than ten. The rearrangement links TRBV12-3 or TRBV12-4 to TRBJ1-4, with a tentative D call TRBD1 (6 bases). The V and J ends lost 6 bases and 8 bases respectively, with 13 bases between them. The CDR3 contains 13 residues. As DNA, the CDR3 is TGTGCCAGCAGCCAACGGCAGGGGGAAAAACTGTTTTTT. Translating it yields CASSQRQGEKLFF.

This chain links TRBV6-5 with TRBJ2-3; tentative D call: TRBD2 (6 bases). The germline CDR1 and CDR2 sequences are MNHEY and SVGAGI. The CDR3 covers 12 residues. V lost 7 bases and J lost 5, with 10 bases in between. CDR3 sequence: CASTGDGDTQYF. Written as DNA, the CDR3 is TGTGCCAGCACGGGGGATGGAGATACGCAGTATTTT.

The chain links TRBV30 to TRBJ2-1; TRBD2 agrees at 7 bases. Germline V gene data show CDR1 as GTSNPN and CDR2 as SVGIG (reference sequence). The CDR3 covers 13 residues. J gave up 6 bases and V 4 bases, and 6 bases lay outside the gene matches. CDR3 sequence reads: CAWNGRAVNEQFF. The CDR3 region has the DNA TGTGCCTGGAATGGGAGGGCCGTCAATGAGCAGTTCTTC.

This clonotype has ten or more counts. This CDR3 reads CASLDRVLSHGYTF. Written as DNA, the CDR3 is TGTGCCAGCCTCGACAGGGTCTTATCCCATGGCTACACCTTC. This sequence joins TRBV2 and TRBJ1-2; TRBD1 aligns across 7 bases. CDR1 SNHLY and CDR2 FYNNEI come from the germline V gene. V lost 8 bases, J lost 6 bases, and 12 bases stayed unmatched. The CDR3 extends over 14 amino acids.